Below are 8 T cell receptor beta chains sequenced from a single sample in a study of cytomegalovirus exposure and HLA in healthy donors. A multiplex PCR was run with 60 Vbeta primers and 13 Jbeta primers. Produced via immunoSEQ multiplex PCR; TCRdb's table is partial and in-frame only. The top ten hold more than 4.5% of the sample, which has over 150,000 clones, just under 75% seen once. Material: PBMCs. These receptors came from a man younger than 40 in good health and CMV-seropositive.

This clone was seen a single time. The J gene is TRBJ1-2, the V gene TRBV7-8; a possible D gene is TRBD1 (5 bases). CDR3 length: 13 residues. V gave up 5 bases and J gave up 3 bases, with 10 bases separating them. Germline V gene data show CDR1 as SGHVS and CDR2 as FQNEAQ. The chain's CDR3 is CASSGGGDYGYTF. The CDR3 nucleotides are TGTGCCAGCAGCGGGGGGGGTGACTATGGCTACACCTTC.

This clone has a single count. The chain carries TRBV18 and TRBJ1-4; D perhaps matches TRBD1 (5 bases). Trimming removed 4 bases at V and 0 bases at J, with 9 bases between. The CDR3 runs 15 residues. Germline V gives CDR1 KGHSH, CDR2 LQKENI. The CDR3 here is CASSQDRATNEKLFF. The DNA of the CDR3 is TGTGCCAGCTCACAAGACAGAGCAACTAATGAAAAACTGTTTTTT.

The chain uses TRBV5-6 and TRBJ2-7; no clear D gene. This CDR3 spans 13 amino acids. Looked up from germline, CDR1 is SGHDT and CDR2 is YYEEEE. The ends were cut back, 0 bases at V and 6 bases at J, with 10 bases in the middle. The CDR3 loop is CASSLAITGEQYF. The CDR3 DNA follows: TGTGCCAGCAGCTTGGCGATCACCGGCGAGCAGTACTTC.

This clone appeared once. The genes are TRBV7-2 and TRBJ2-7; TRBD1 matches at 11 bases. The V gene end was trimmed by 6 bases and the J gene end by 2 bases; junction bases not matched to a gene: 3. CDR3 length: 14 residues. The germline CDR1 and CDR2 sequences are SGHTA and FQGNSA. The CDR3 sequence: CASRGTGGTYEQYF. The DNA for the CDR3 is TGTGCCAGCAGGGGGACAGGGGGTACCTACGAGCAGTACTTC. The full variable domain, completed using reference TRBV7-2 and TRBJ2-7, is GAGVSQSPSNKVTEKGKDVELRCDPISGHTALYWYRQSLGQGLEFLIYFQGNSAPDKSGLPSDRFSAERTGGSVSTLTIQRTQQEDSAVYLCASRGTGGTYEQYFGPGTRLTVT.

The CDR3 region is CASSPGLAFGDTQYF. In DNA, the CDR3 is TGTGCCAGCAGCCCGGGACTAGCGTTTGGGGATACGCAGTATTTT. The V gene is TRBV11-3, the J gene TRBJ2-3, with TRBD2 identical over 10 bases. J gave up 6 bases and V 5 bases, and 8 bases lay outside the gene matches. Germline V gene sequence: CDR1 SGHNT, CDR2 YENEEA. The CDR3 has 15 residues.

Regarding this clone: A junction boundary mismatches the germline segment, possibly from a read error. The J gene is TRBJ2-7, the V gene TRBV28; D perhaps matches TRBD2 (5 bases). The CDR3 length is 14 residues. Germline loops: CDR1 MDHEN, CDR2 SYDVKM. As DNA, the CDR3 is TGTGCCAGCAGTTTTCGCCGGGGTCTAGGCTCGGTCTCCTTC. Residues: CASSFRRGLGSVSF.

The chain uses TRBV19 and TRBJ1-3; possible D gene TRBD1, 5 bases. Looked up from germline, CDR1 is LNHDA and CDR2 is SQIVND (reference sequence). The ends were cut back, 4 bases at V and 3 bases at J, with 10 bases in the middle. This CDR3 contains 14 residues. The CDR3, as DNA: TGTGCCAGTAGTACGGCAGGGAATGGAAACACCATATATTTT. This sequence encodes CASSTAGNGNTIYF.

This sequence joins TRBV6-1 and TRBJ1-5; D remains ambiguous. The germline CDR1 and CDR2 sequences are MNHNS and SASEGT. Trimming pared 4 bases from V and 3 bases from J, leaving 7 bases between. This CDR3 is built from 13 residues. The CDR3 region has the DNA TGTGCCAGCAGTGGAACGGTCAATCAGCCCCAGCATTTT. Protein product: CASSGTVNQPQHF.